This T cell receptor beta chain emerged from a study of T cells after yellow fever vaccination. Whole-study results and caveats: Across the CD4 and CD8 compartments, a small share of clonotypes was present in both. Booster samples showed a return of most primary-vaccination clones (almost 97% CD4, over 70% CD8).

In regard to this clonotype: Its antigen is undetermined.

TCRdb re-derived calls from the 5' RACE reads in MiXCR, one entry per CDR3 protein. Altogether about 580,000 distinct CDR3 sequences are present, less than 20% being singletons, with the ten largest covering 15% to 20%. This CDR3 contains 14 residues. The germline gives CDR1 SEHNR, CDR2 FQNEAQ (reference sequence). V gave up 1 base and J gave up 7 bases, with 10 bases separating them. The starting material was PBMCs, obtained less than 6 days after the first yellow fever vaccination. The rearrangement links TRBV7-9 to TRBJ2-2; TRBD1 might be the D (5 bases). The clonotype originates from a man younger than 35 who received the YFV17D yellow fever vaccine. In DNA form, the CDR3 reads TGTGCCAGCAGCTTAGAATGGGGCATCGGGGAGCTGTTTTTT. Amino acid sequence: CASSLEWGIGELFF.